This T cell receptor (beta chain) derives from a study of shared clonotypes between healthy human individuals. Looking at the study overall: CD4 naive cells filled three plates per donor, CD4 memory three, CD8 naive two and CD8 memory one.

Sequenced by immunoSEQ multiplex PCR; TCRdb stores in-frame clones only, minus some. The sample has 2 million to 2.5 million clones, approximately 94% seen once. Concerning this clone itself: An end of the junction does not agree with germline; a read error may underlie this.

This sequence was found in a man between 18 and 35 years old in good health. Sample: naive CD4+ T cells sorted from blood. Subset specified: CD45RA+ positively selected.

The CDR3 DNA is TGTGCCAGCAGTTTAATGGGGACAGGGGGTTTCTTGCACTTC. The encoded protein is CASSLMGTGGFLHF. The rearrangement uses TRBV27 and TRBJ2-5; 11 bases fit TRBD1. Germline V gene sequence: CDR1 MNHEY, CDR2 SMNVEV (reference sequence). The CDR3 contains 14 residues.